The entry below gives a single T cell receptor beta chain sequence along with its context. The sample comes from a study of blood T cell repertoires in COVID-19. About the study: The cDNA or gDNA used as material had been derived from T cells, B-cell-depleted T cells, or PBMCs.

Participants, about 18 to 95 years old, spanned 25 or so US areas. Allocation to cohorts depended on clinical history reported by the participants. Symptom resolution, clearance, or two negative PCRs marked the recovered donors of Cohort 3. Sequencing used immunoSEQ multiplex PCR; TCRdb keeps in-frame clones, though not all of them. The data contain 200,000 or so clones, 88% of them singletons. The receptor was derived from a woman aged 25 to 39 who had recovered from COVID-19. Source material: PBMCs or T cells enriched from blood (not recorded which).

CDR3 loop: CASSAPGQGASGYTF. CDR3 DNA sequence: TGTGCCAGCAGTGCTCCGGGACAGGGGGCTAGTGGCTACACCTTC. The chain employs TRBV2 and TRBJ1-2, with 12 bases that match TRBD1. The CDR3 has 15 amino acids. Per germline, CDR1 SNHLY and CDR2 FYNNEI. With 4 bases clipped from V and 7 bases from J, the junction kept 7 bases outside the gene matches.